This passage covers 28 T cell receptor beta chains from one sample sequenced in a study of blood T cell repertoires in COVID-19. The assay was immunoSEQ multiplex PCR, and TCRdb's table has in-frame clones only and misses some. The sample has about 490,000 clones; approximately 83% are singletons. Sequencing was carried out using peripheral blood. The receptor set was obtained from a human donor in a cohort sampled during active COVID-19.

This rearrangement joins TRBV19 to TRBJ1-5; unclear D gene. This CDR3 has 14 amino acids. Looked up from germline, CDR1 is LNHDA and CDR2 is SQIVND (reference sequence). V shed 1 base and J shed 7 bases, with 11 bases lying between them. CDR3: CASSIGPDGQPQHF. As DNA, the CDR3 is TGTGCCAGTAGTATAGGCCCAGACGGGCAGCCCCAGCATTTT.

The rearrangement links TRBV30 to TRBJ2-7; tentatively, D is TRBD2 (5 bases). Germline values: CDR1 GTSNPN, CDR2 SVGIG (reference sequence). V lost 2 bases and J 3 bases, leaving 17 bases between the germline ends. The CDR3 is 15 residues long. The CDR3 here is CAWSTGGRTLYEQYF. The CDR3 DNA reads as TGTGCCTGGAGTACTGGAGGACGGACTCTCTACGAGCAGTACTTC.

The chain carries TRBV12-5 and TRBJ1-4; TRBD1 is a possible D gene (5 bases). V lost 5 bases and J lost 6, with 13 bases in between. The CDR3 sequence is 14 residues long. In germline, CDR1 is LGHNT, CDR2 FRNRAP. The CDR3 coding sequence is TGTGCTAGTGGTCTTGGGGACTGGGATGAAAAACTGTTTTTT. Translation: CASGLGDWDEKLFF. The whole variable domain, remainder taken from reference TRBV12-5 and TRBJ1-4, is DARVTQTPRHKVTEMGQEVTMRCQPILGHNTVFWYRQTMMQGLELLAYFRNRAPLDDSGMPKDRFSAEMPDATLATLKIQPSEPRDSAVYFCASGLGDWDEKLFFGSGTQLSVL.

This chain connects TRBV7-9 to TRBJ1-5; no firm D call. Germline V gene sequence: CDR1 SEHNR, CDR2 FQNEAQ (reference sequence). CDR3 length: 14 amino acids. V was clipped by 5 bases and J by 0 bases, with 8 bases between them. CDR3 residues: CASSGSNSNQPQHF. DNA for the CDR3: TGTGCCAGCAGCGGCTCAAATAGCAATCAGCCCCAGCATTTT.

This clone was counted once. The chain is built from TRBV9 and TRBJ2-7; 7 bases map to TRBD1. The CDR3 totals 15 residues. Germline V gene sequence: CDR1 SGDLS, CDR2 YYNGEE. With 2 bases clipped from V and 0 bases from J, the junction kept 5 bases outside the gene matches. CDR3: CASSVTGTVSYEQYF. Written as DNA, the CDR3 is TGTGCCAGCAGCGTGACCGGGACAGTCTCCTACGAGCAGTACTTC.

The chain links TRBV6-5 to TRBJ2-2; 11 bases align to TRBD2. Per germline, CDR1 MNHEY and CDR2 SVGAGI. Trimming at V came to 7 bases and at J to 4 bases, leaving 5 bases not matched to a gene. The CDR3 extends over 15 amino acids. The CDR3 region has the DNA TGTGCCAGCAAACCGGGGACTAGCGGCACCGGGGAGCTGTTTTTT. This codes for CASKPGTSGTGELFF.

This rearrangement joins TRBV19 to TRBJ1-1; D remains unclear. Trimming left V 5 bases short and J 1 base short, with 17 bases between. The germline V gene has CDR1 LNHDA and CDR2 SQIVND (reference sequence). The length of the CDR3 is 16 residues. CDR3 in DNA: TGTGCCAGTAGTCCCCGCATTTCCAGAGGGAACACTGAAGCTTTCTTT. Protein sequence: CASSPRISRGNTEAFF.

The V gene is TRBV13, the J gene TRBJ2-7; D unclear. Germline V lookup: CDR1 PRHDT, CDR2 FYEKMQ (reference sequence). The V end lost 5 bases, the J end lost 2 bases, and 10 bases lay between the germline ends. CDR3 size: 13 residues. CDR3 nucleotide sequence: TGTGCCAGCAGCCCCCCTGAGACCTACGAGCAGTACTTC. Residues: CASSPPETYEQYF.

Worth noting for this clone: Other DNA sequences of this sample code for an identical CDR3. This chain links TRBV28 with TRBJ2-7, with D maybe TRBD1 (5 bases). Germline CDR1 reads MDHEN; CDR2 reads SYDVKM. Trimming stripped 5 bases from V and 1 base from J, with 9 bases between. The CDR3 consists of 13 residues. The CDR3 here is CASSLRQSYEQYF. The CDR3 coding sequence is TGTGCCAGCAGTCTACGACAGTCCTACGAGCAGTACTTC.

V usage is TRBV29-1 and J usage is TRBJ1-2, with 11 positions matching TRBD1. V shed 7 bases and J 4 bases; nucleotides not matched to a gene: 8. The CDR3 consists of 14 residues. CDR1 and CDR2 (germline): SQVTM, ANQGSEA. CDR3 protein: CSATLGQGGYGYTF. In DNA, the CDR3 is TGCAGCGCAACATTGGGACAGGGGGGCTATGGCTACACCTTC.

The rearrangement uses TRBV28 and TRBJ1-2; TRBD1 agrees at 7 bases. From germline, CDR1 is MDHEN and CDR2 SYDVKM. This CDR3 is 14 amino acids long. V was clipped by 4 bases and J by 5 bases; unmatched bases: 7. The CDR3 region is CASSSPGGDYGYTF. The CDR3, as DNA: TGTGCCAGCAGTTCTCCAGGGGGAGATTATGGCTACACCTTC.

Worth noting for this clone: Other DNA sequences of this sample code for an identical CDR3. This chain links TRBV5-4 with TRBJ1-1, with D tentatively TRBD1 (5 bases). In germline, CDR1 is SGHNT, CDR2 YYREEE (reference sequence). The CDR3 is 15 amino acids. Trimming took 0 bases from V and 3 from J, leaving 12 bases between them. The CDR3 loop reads CASSLDRGRDTEAFF. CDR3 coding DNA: TGTGCCAGCAGCTTGGATCGGGGGAGGGACACTGAAGCTTTCTTT.

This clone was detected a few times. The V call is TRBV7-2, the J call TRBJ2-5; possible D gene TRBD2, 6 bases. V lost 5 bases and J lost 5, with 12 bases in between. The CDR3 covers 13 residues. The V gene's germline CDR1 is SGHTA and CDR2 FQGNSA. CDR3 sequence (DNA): TGTGCCAGCAGCCACCCTAGCGTGGAGACCCAGTACTTC. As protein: CASSHPSVETQYF. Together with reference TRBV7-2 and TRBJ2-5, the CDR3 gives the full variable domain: GAGVSQSPSNKVTEKGKDVELRCDPISGHTALYWYRQSLGQGLEFLIYFQGNSAPDKSGLPSDRFSAERTGGSVSTLTIQRTQQEDSAVYLCASSHPSVETQYFGPGTRLLVL.

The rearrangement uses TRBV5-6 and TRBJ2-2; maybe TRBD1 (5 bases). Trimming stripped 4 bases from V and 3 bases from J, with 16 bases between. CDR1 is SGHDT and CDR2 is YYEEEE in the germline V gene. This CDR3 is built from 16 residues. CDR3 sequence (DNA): TGTGCCAGCAGCCGATTAACTGACAGCTACACCGGGGAGCTGTTTTTT. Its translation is CASSRLTDSYTGELFF.

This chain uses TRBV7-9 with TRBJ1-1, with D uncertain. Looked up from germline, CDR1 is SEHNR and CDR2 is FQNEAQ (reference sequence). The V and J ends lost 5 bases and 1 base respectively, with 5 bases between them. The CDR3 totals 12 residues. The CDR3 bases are TGTGCCAGCAGCGGCCCGAACACTGAAGCTTTCTTT. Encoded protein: CASSGPNTEAFF.

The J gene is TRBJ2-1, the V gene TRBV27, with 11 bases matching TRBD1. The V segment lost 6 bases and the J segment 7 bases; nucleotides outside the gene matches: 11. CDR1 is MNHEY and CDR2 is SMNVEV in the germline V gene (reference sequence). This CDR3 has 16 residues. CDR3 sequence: CASSNGGQGAVNEQFF. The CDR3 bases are TGTGCCAGCAGCAACGGTGGACAGGGGGCTGTTAATGAGCAGTTCTTC.

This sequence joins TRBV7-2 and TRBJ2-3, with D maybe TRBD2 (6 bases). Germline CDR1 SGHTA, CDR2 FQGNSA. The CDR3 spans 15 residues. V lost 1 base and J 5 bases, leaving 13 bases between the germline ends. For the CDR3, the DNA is TGTGCCAGCAGCTTAGGGTCGGGAGTCAGAGATACGCAGTATTTT. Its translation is CASSLGSGVRDTQYF.

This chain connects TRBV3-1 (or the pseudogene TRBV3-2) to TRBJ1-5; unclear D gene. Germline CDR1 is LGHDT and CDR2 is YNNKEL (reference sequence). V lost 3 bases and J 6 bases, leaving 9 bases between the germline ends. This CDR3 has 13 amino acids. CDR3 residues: CASSHGVGQPQHF. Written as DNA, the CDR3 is TGTGCCAGCAGCCACGGGGTCGGTCAGCCCCAGCATTTT.

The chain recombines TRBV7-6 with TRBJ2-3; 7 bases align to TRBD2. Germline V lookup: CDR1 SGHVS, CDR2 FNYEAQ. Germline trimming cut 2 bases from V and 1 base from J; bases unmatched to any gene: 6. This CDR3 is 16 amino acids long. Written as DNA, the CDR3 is TGTGCCAGCAGCTTACCTGCGGGGGACCGCACAGATACGCAGTATTTT. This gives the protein CASSLPAGDRTDTQYF.

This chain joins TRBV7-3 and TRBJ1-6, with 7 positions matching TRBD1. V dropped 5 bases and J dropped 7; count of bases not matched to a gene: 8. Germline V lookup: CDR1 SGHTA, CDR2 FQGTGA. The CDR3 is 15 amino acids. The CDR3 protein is CASSLWGTDNSPLHF. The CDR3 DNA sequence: TGTGCCAGCAGCCTATGGGGGACAGACAATTCACCCCTCCACTTT. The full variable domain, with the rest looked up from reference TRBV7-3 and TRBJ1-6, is GAGVSQTPSNKVTEKGKYVELRCDPISGHTALYWYRQSLGQGPEFLIYFQGTGAADDSGLPNDRFFAVRPEGSVSTLKIQRTERGDSAVYLCASSLWGTDNSPLHFGNGTRLTVT.

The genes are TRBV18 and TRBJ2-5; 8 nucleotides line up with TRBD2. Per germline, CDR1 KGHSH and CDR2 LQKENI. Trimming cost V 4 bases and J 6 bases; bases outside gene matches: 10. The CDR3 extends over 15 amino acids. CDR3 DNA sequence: TGTGCCAGCTCACTAAGCGGGAGCAACGGGAAGACCCAGTACTTC. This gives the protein CASSLSGSNGKTQYF.

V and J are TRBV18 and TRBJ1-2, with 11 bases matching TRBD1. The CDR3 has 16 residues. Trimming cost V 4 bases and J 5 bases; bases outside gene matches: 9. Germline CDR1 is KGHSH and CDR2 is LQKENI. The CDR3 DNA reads TGTGCCAGCTCACGGACAGGGGGCGTCGGGAGTTATGGCTACACCTTC. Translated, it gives CASSRTGGVGSYGYTF.

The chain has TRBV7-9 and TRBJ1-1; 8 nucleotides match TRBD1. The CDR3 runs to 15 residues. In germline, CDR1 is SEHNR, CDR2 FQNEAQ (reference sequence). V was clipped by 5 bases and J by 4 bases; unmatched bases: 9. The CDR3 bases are TGTGCCAGCAGCAGTAGACAGGGGACGGCCACTGAAGCTTTCTTT. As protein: CASSSRQGTATEAFF.

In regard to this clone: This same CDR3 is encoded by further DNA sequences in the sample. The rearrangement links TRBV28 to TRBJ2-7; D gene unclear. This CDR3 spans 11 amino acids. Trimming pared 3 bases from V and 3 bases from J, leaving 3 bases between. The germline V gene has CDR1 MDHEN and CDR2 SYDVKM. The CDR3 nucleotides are TGTGCCAGCAGTTTTTACTACGAGCAGTACTTC. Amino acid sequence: CASSFYYEQYF.

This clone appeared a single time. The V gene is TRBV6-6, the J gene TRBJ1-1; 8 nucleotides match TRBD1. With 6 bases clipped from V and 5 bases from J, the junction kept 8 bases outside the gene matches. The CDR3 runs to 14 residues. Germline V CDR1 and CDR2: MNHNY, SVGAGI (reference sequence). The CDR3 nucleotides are TGTGCCAGCAGATATAGGGACAGGCAAACTGAAGCTTTCTTT. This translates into CASRYRDRQTEAFF.

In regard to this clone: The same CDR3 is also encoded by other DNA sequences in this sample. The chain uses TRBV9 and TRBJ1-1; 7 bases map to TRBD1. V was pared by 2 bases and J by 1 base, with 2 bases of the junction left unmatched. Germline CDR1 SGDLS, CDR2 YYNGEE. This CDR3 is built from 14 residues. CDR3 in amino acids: CASSVDRRNTEAFF. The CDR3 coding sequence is TGTGCCAGCAGCGTGGACAGGAGGAACACTGAAGCTTTCTTT.

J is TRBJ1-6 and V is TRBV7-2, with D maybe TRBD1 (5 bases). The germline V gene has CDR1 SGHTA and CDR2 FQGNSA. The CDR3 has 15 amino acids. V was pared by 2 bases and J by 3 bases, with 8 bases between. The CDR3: CASSLTGLYNSPLHF. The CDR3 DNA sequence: TGTGCCAGCAGCTTAACGGGACTCTATAATTCACCCCTCCACTTT.

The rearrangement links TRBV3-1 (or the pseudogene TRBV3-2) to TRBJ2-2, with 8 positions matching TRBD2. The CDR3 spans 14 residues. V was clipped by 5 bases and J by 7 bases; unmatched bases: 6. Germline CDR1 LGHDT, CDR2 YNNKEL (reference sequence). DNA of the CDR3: TGTGCCAGCAGCGTCTCTAGCGGGCGCGGGGAGCTGTTTTTT. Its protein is CASSVSSGRGELFF.